This TCR beta chain derives from a study of regulatory T cells in long-lasting Graves disease. Findings and caveats of the study: Those with persistent disease had in common more public clonotypes (about 3,000) than new patients (more than 900).

Notes on this clonotype: The antigen remains unidentified.

The V segment lost 6 bases and the J segment 1 base; nucleotides outside the gene matches: 2. The germline CDR1 and CDR2 sequences are MNHEY and SVGEGT. The CDR3 is 14 residues long. This sample's time point: newly diagnosed GD, antithyroid drugs for less than 3 months. The TCR library was prepared using RNA isolated from PBMCs. Libraries of TCR beta came from iRepertoire HTBI primers plus Arm-PCR of CDR3 regions. The authors' processing: Among the samples, roughly 65 TRBV and about 15 TRBJ segments were identified. TCRdb itself ran the multiplex PCR reads through MiXCR, one entry per CDR3 protein. The authors' filters were not applied to this entry. The table includes 550,000 or so distinct CDR3 sequences, 12% detected once. This same sample was also taken into another study, of T cells in Graves' hyperthyroidism and ophthalmopathy. This second study notes: The study used the HTBI primer set for a first-round RT-PCR of the TCR CDR3. Among clonotypes expanded in thyroid above 0.001, most were also found in blood.

This receptor was identified in a woman in her 30s with Graves disease. V and J are TRBV6-2 or TRBV6-3 and TRBJ2-3, with 9 positions matching TRBD2. This material consisted of peripheral blood mononuclear cells (PBMCs), taken at new diagnosis, from a patient treated with antithyroid drugs. This CDR3 reads CASSEREGTDTQYF. For the CDR3, the DNA is TGTGCCAGCAGCGAGCGGGAGGGCACAGATACGCAGTATTTT.